The 10 T cell receptor beta chains given below trace back to one sample, sequenced in a study of OX40 agonist ivuxolimab in advanced cancers. Measured with immunoSEQ multiplex PCR; TCRdb has only the in-frame clones, and not every one. The sample shows approximately 64,000 clones, approximately 90% of them seen only once. Sample: CD4+ or CD8+ T cells sorted from blood, taken in a trial of the OX40 agonist ivuxolimab. The source of these receptors is an adult with an advanced solid tumor such as melanoma, head and neck, liver or kidney cancer.

This chain connects TRBV6-6 to TRBJ2-5; possibly TRBD1 or TRBD2 for D (5 bases each). Germline CDR1 reads MNHNY; CDR2 reads SVGAGI (reference sequence). V lost 5 bases and J 8 bases, leaving 21 bases between the germline ends. The CDR3 is 15 residues long. CDR3 DNA sequence: TGTGCCAGCAGTAGAACCCAGGGTACAACGGGAACCCAGTACTTC. Protein sequence: CASSRTQGTTGTQYF.

CDR3 sequence (DNA): TGTGCCAGTGGGAATAATAGGGACACTGAAGCTTTCTTT. It codes for CASGNNRDTEAFF. The chain links TRBV19 to TRBJ1-1; the D is unclear. V dropped 8 bases and J dropped 3 bases, with 13 bases sitting between them. The CDR3 is 13 amino acids. The germline V gene encodes CDR1 LNHDA and CDR2 SQIVND (reference sequence).

CDR3 nucleotides: TGCAGCGTTCCTAGGCAGGATAAGGCGCTCGAGCAGTACTTC. Translated, it gives CSVPRQDKALEQYF. The rearrangement uses TRBV29-1 and TRBJ2-7, with D unresolved. CDR3 length: 14 residues. The V gene lost 5 bases and the J gene lost 6 bases, with 20 bases spanning the gap. Germline lookup yields CDR1 SQVTM and CDR2 ANQGSEA.

The V call is TRBV5-5, the J call TRBJ2-7; possibly TRBD2 for D (6 bases). Germline lookup yields CDR1 SGHKS and CDR2 YYEKEE (reference sequence). This CDR3 comprises 12 residues. The germline V and J ends were trimmed by 4 bases and 3 bases, with 8 bases remaining between them. The CDR3, as DNA: TGTGCCAGCAGCCTGGAGGGCTACGAGCAGTACTTC. As protein: CASSLEGYEQYF.

The chain employs TRBV2 and TRBJ2-7; 7 bases map to TRBD1. Germline V gene data show CDR1 as SNHLY and CDR2 as FYNNEI. The CDR3 totals 14 residues. V lost 4 bases and J lost 6; bases outside the gene matches: 9. The CDR3 bases are TGTGCCAGCAGTGGACAGGGCGTCCGAGGCGAGCAGTACTTC. Translated, it gives CASSGQGVRGEQYF.

This clone was recorded once. This chain links TRBV5-8 with TRBJ1-5; possibly TRBD1 for D (6 bases). V lost 4 bases to trimming and J lost 1 base, with 12 bases between them. The CDR3 has 15 residues. CDR1 is SGHTS and CDR2 is YDEGEE in the germline V gene. CDR3 residues: CASSQGRSSNQPQHF. The CDR3 DNA reads as TGTGCCAGCAGCCAGGGGCGCTCAAGCAATCAGCCCCAGCATTTT.

V usage is TRBV5-8 and J usage is TRBJ2-3; D ambiguous. The CDR3 loop spans 14 amino acids. Germline V gives CDR1 SGHTS, CDR2 YDEGEE. Deletions cut 0 bases from V and 6 bases from J, with 11 bases between. This CDR3 is CASSLGSVGDTQYF. CDR3 nucleotides: TGTGCCAGCAGCTTGGGGAGCGTCGGGGATACGCAGTATTTT.

This clone was found once. The chain employs TRBV7-9 and TRBJ2-2; the match to TRBD2 covers 9 bases. CDR3 size: 18 residues. Germline V gives CDR1 SEHNR, CDR2 FQNEAQ (reference sequence). V was pared by 1 base and J by 2 bases, with 8 bases of the junction left unmatched. CDR3 loop: CASSLGSSGSSNTGELFF. The CDR3 DNA is TGTGCCAGCAGCTTAGGGAGTAGCGGGAGCTCTAACACCGGGGAGCTGTTTTTT. The complete variable domain, with remaining parts taken from reference TRBV7-9 and TRBJ2-2, reads DTGVSQNPRHKITKRGQNVTFRCDPISEHNRLYWYRQTLGQGPEFLTYFQNEAQLEKSRLLSDRFSAERPKGSFSTLEIQRTEQGDSAMYLCASSLGSSGSSNTGELFFGEGSRLTVL.

The chain combines TRBV27 with TRBJ2-1, with D perhaps TRBD1 (5 bases). Germline V gene lookup returns CDR1 MNHEY and CDR2 SMNVEV (reference sequence). The germline V and J ends were trimmed by 4 bases and 2 bases, with 9 bases remaining between them. The CDR3 length is 14 residues. CDR3 DNA: TGTGCCAGCAGTTCCGGACACACCTACAATGAGCAGTTCTTC. Protein product: CASSSGHTYNEQFF.

This clone has a single count. V usage is TRBV19 and J usage is TRBJ2-2, with a tentative D call TRBD1 (6 bases). In germline, CDR1 is LNHDA, CDR2 SQIVND (reference sequence). The CDR3 is 14 amino acids. The V and J ends lost 3 bases and 4 bases respectively, with 9 bases between them. This CDR3 is CASSMTGLTGELFF. In nucleotides, the CDR3 is TGTGCCAGTAGTATGACAGGACTCACCGGGGAGCTGTTTTTT.